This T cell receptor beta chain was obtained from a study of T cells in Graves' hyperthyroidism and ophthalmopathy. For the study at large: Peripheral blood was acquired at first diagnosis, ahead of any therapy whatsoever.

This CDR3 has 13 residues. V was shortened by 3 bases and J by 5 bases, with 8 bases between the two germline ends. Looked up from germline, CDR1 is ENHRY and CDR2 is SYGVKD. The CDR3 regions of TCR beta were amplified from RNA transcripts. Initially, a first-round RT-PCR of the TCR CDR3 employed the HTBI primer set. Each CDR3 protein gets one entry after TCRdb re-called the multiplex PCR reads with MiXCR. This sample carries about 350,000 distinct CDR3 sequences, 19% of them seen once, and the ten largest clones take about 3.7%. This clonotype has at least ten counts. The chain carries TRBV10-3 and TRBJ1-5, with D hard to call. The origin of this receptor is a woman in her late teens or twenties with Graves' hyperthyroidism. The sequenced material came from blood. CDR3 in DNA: TGTGCCATCAGTGAATCAGACCATCAGCCCCAGCATTTT. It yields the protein CAISESDHQPQHF.